This T cell receptor (beta chain) was retrieved from a study of blood T cell repertoires in COVID-19. Overall study: The origin of the acute and convalescent COVID-19 samples was the United States, Italy and Spain.

The data were produced by immunoSEQ multiplex PCR, yet TCRdb's version contains in-frame clones alone and is incomplete. The data show roughly 390,000 clones, around 87% seen once. The CDR3 contains 15 residues. In germline, CDR1 is SGDLS, CDR2 YYNGEE. V lost 3 bases and J lost 0, with 10 bases in between. Sequencing input: peripheral blood. This receptor was identified in a woman younger than 45 with COVID-19, enrolled during active disease. The chain uses TRBV9 and TRBJ2-1; D ambiguous. The CDR3 here is CASSALSRSYNEQFF. Written as DNA, the CDR3 is TGTGCCAGCAGCGCCCTTAGTCGCTCCTACAATGAGCAGTTCTTC.